Following are 5 T cell receptor beta chains from one sample sequenced in a study of T cells in Graves' hyperthyroidism and ophthalmopathy. Using RNA transcripts as the source, TCR beta CDR3 regions were amplified. When the TCR CDR3 underwent first-round RT-PCR, the HTBI primer set was used. TCRdb called the multiplex PCR reads again in MiXCR, with one record for every CDR3 protein. The data show over 400,000 distinct CDR3 sequences, with about 15% seen just once and 13% held by the top ten. The sequenced sample consisted of blood. These receptors originate from a man aged 18 to 29 with Graves' ophthalmopathy.

As concerns this clonotype: A much larger clone differs by one base, so this may be a read error. The chain combines TRBV30 with TRBJ2-7; either TRBD1 or TRBD2 may fit D (5 bases each). Germline CDR1 GTSNPN, CDR2 SVGIG (reference sequence). This CDR3 has 13 amino acids. The CDR3 bases are TGTGCCTGGAGTGGGGACGGAGGCTACGGGCAGTACTTC. This gives the protein CAWSGDGGYGQYF. Supplemented by reference TRBV30 and TRBJ2-7, the full variable domain reads SQTIHQWPATLVQPVGSPLSLECTVEGTSNPNLYWYRQAAGRGLQLLFYSVGIGQISSEVPQNLSASRPQDRQFILSSKKLLLSDSGFYLCAWSGDGGYGQYFGPGTRLTVT.

CDR3 loop: CATSRGTAVNTEAFF. The CDR3 nucleotides read TGTGCCACCAGCAGAGGGACTGCTGTGAACACTGAAGCTTTCTTT. The J gene is TRBJ1-1, the V gene TRBV15; D is unresolved. The V end lost 1 base, the J end lost 0 bases, and 9 bases lay between the germline ends. This CDR3 is 15 amino acids long. Germline lookup yields CDR1 LNHNV and CDR2 YYDKDF (reference sequence).

The rearrangement uses TRBV4-1 and TRBJ2-1, with 10 bases matching TRBD2. The CDR3 spans 15 residues. The germline V gene encodes CDR1 MGHRA and CDR2 YSYEKL. The ends lost 3 bases at V and 9 bases at J; junction bases unmatched: 8. This chain's CDR3 is CASSQGLAGVFEQFF. DNA for the CDR3: TGCGCCAGCAGCCAGGGGCTAGCGGGGGTTTTTGAGCAGTTCTTC.

In this sample, this clonotype turned up many times. This chain connects TRBV2 to TRBJ2-7; a weak D match, TRBD1 (6 bases). V gave up 6 bases and J gave up 3 bases, with 15 bases separating them. CDR1 SNHLY and CDR2 FYNNEI come from the germline V gene. The CDR3 extends over 14 amino acids. For the CDR3, the DNA is TGTGCCAGCAGAGCCCCGGGACACCACTACGAGCAGTACTTC. Its protein product is CASRAPGHHYEQYF. Full variable domain (missing parts from reference TRBV2 and TRBJ2-7): EPEVTQTPSHQVTQMGQEVILRCVPISNHLYFYWYRQILGQKVEFLVSFYNNEISEKSEIFDDQFSVERPDGSNFTLKIRSTKLEDSAMYFCASRAPGHHYEQYFGPGTRLTVT.

This clonotype has a count of ten or more. V is TRBV18 and J is TRBJ2-7; 7 positions match TRBD1. This CDR3 comprises 15 residues. Germline V lookup: CDR1 KGHSH, CDR2 LQKENI. The V and J ends lost 4 bases and 2 bases, in that order; junction bases with no gene match: 8. CDR3 sequence reads: CASSQSGTEAYEQYF. The CDR3 DNA reads TGTGCCAGCTCACAATCCGGGACAGAAGCCTACGAGCAGTACTTC.